The 22 T cell receptor beta chains below come from one sample, sequenced in a study of CD8 T cells in Susac syndrome. When the RNA was reverse transcribed, random hexamers were used with an input of roughly 0.45 to 1 ug. Using its own MiXCR run on the immunoSEQ multiplex PCR reads, TCRdb lists one record per CDR3 protein. This table holds roughly 100,000 distinct CDR3 sequences, roughly 95% found once. The specimen was CD8+ T cells from PBMCs. Every receptor here comes from a human donor with Susac syndrome.

V and J are TRBV7-9 and TRBJ2-1; 7 bases match TRBD2. J was trimmed by 8 bases and V by 4 bases; bases with no gene match: 11. Germline CDR1 is SEHNR and CDR2 is FQNEAQ (reference sequence). This CDR3 comprises 15 residues. The CDR3 reads CASSSTSKERYEQFF. In DNA form, the CDR3 reads TGTGCCAGCAGCTCGACTAGCAAGGAGCGATATGAGCAGTTCTTC.

This sequence joins TRBV20-1 and TRBJ1-3; D perhaps matches TRBD1 (6 bases). The CDR3 contains 13 residues. Germline V CDR1 and CDR2: DFQATT, SNEGSKA (reference sequence). Trimming removed 3 bases from V and 6 bases from J, with 12 bases in between. Here the CDR3 DNA reads TGCAGTGCTAGCGCAGGGGACGAAAACACCATATATTTT. It is translated as CSASAGDENTIYF.

The chain joins TRBV27 to TRBJ2-3; tentative D call: TRBD1 (5 bases). The CDR3 consists of 15 residues. Germline CDR1 is MNHEY and CDR2 is SMNVEV (reference sequence). V lost 3 bases and J 3 bases, leaving 13 bases between the germline ends. The CDR3 here is CASSFGKGRTDTQYF. In DNA, the CDR3 is TGTGCCAGCAGTTTTGGAAAGGGGCGGACAGATACGCAGTATTTT.

V gene TRBV29-1 combines with J gene TRBJ1-1; TRBD1 is a possible D gene (6 bases). Deletions cut 7 bases from V and 5 bases from J, with 11 bases between. The germline CDR1 and CDR2 sequences are SQVTM and ANQGSEA. This CDR3 has 11 amino acids. In DNA, the CDR3 is TGCAGCGCTCTACAGGGAACTGAAGCTTTCTTT. This encodes CSALQGTEAFF.

The chain couples TRBV4-1 to TRBJ2-2; D may be TRBD2 (6 bases). V was shortened by 3 bases and J by 7 bases, with 15 bases between the two germline ends. The CDR3 sequence is 15 residues long. Germline CDR1 is MGHRA and CDR2 is YSYEKL. As DNA, the CDR3 is TGCGCCAGCAGCCAGCTTGGCACTAGCATCGGGGAGCTGTTTTTT. Translation: CASSQLGTSIGELFF.

This rearrangement joins TRBV7-2 to TRBJ2-3; tentatively, D is TRBD2 (7 bases). From germline, CDR1 is SGHTA and CDR2 FQGNSA. Trimming cost V 5 bases and J 5 bases, with 11 bases left between them. The length of the CDR3 is 13 residues. In DNA, the CDR3 is TGTGCCAGCAGCGAGGGGGGGCGAGATACGCAGTATTTT. Translated: CASSEGGRDTQYF.

V is TRBV4-2 and J is TRBJ1-1; D is undetermined. Germline CDR1 is LGHNA and CDR2 is YNFKEQ. This CDR3 contains 12 residues. The ends were cut back, 5 bases at V and 4 bases at J, with 8 bases in the middle. CDR3 region: CASSRDGTEAFF. The CDR3 coding sequence is TGTGCCAGCAGCAGAGACGGCACTGAAGCTTTCTTT.

This chain joins TRBV9 and TRBJ2-3; D is undetermined. Germline V CDR1 and CDR2: SGDLS, YYNGEE. The CDR3 runs 13 residues. V was cut by 4 bases and J by 5 bases, with 11 bases left in between. The CDR3 region is CASSPPHEDTQYF. The CDR3 DNA is TGTGCCAGCAGCCCCCCCCACGAAGATACGCAGTATTTT. Together with reference TRBV9 and TRBJ2-3, the CDR3 gives the full variable domain: DSGVTQTPKHLITATGQRVTLRCSPRSGDLSVYWYQQSLDQGLQFLIQYYNGEERAKGNILERFSAQQFPDLHSELNLSSLELGDSALYFCASSPPHEDTQYFGPGTRLTVL.

The chain recombines TRBV6-6 with TRBJ1-5; D remains unclear. V lost 3 bases, J lost 1 base, and 7 bases lay in between. CDR3 length: 14 residues. Germline CDR1 MNHNY, CDR2 SVGAGI (reference sequence). CDR3 coding DNA: TGTGCCAGCAGTTATATTGGGAGCAATCAGCCCCAGCATTTT. It codes for CASSYIGSNQPQHF.

The rearrangement joins TRBV20-1 to TRBJ2-7, with TRBD2 matching 8 bases. In germline, CDR1 is DFQATT, CDR2 SNEGSKA (reference sequence). The CDR3 runs to 16 residues. V lost 5 bases to trimming and J lost 0 bases; unmatched junction nucleotides: 12. DNA of the CDR3: TGCAGTGCTGCCGCAACGGGGGGGAAGAGCTCCTACGAGCAGTACTTC. The encoded protein is CSAAATGGKSSYEQYF.

The rearrangement joins TRBV6-2 or TRBV6-3 to TRBJ1-6, with D possibly being TRBD1 (6 bases). From germline, CDR1 is MNHEY and CDR2 SVGEGT. V shed 2 bases and J shed 8 bases, with 16 bases lying between them. This CDR3 comprises 16 residues. CDR3: CASSYPHRGGDSPLHF. The CDR3 region has the DNA TGTGCCAGCAGTTACCCCCATCGGGGGGGCGATTCACCCCTCCACTTT.

The chain uses TRBV7-9 and TRBJ1-1, with D uncertain. Trimming took off 4 bases at V and 3 bases at J, with 6 bases between the two ends. CDR3 length equals 12 residues. Germline CDR1 SEHNR, CDR2 FQNEAQ (reference sequence). The CDR3 protein is CASSYGDTEAFF. CDR3 in DNA: TGTGCCAGCAGCTATGGGGACACTGAAGCTTTCTTT. Variable domain in full (rest from reference TRBV7-9 and TRBJ1-1): DTGVSQNPRHKITKRGQNVTFRCDPISEHNRLYWYRQTLGQGPEFLTYFQNEAQLEKSRLLSDRFSAERPKGSFSTLEIQRTEQGDSAMYLCASSYGDTEAFFGQGTRLTVV.

V usage is TRBV3-1 and J usage is TRBJ2-1; a weak D match, TRBD2 (5 bases). The length of the CDR3 is 16 residues. The germline V gene has CDR1 LGHDT and CDR2 YNNKEL (reference sequence). Trimming left V 4 bases short and J 1 base short, with 14 bases between. The CDR3 here is CASSPTRIPSYNEQFF. CDR3 DNA sequence: TGTGCCAGCAGCCCTACTAGAATCCCTTCCTACAATGAGCAGTTCTTC.

The J gene is TRBJ1-1, the V gene TRBV6-6; 8 bases agree with TRBD1. Trimming at V came to 5 bases and at J to 0 bases, leaving 2 bases not matched to a gene. The CDR3 is made up of 14 amino acids. From germline, CDR1 is MNHNY and CDR2 SVGAGI (reference sequence). The DNA of the CDR3 is TGTGCCAGCAGTGGGGACAGGATGAACACTGAAGCTTTCTTT. Its protein product is CASSGDRMNTEAFF.

V is TRBV27 and J is TRBJ1-5; D unclear. This CDR3 has 13 amino acids. V dropped 4 bases and J dropped 7 bases, with 11 bases sitting between them. Germline lookup yields CDR1 MNHEY and CDR2 SMNVEV (reference sequence). The CDR3: CASSSAITQPQHF. CDR3 DNA: TGTGCCAGCAGTTCCGCAATTACCCAGCCCCAGCATTTT.

The chain couples TRBV12-3 or TRBV12-4 to TRBJ2-1, with D uncertain. V was shortened by 8 bases and J by 1 base, with 3 bases between the two germline ends. The CDR3 contains 11 residues. The CDR3 region has the DNA TGTGCCAGCTGGTCCTACAATGAGCAGTTCTTC. Translation gives CASWSYNEQFF.

The chain combines TRBV9 with TRBJ1-4; D remains unclear. CDR1 SGDLS and CDR2 YYNGEE come from the germline V gene. The CDR3 is 15 residues long. Trimming removed 0 bases at V and 0 bases at J, with 6 bases between. CDR3 nucleotide sequence: TGTGCCAGCAGCGTAGGCGGATCAACTAATGAAAAACTGTTTTTT. It is translated as CASSVGGSTNEKLFF.

The J gene is TRBJ1-2, the V gene TRBV6-2 or TRBV6-3; no clear D gene. The CDR3 is 13 residues long. Trimming took 2 bases from V and 4 from J, leaving 8 bases between them. Germline loops: CDR1 MNHEY, CDR2 SVGEGT. Here the CDR3 reads CASSYPNFYGYTF. CDR3 nucleotide sequence: TGTGCCAGCAGTTACCCGAACTTCTATGGCTACACCTTC.

J is TRBJ2-5 and V is TRBV7-9; 10 bases line up with TRBD1. J was trimmed by 1 base and V by 4 bases; bases with no gene match: 6. CDR1 is SEHNR and CDR2 is FQNEAQ in the germline V gene (reference sequence). CDR3 length: 16 amino acids. This CDR3 is CASSSLDRGAQETQYF. The CDR3 DNA is TGTGCCAGCAGCTCGCTGGACAGGGGGGCCCAAGAGACCCAGTACTTC.

This sequence joins TRBV3-1 and TRBJ2-1, with D tentatively TRBD1 (6 bases). V was clipped by 3 bases and J by 5 bases, with 8 bases between them. This CDR3 contains 13 residues. Per germline, CDR1 LGHDT and CDR2 YNNKEL (reference sequence). CDR3 bases: TGTGCCAGCAGCCACGGACAGAACAATGAGCAGTTCTTC. Encoded protein: CASSHGQNNEQFF.

V usage is TRBV20-1 and J usage is TRBJ2-2; D possibly corresponds to TRBD2 (6 bases). In germline, CDR1 is DFQATT, CDR2 SNEGSKA (reference sequence). Trimming shortened V by 0 bases and J by 5 bases, and 13 bases separated the two germline ends. The length of the CDR3 is 15 residues. CDR3 amino acids: CSAREGLASTGELFF. The CDR3 DNA reads as TGCAGTGCTAGAGAGGGACTGGCTTCTACCGGGGAGCTGTTTTTT.

V gene TRBV7-9 combines with J gene TRBJ1-1; TRBD1 matches at 7 bases. The CDR3 has 14 residues. Germline-derived CDR1 and CDR2 are SEHNR and FQNEAQ (reference sequence). V was clipped by 8 bases and J by 6 bases; unmatched bases: 12. CDR3 sequence (DNA): TGTGCCAGCTCTGGAGGGGGCCCGGGGCCTGAAGCTTTCTTT. Amino acids: CASSGGGPGPEAFF.